This passage covers 30 T cell receptor beta chains from one sample sequenced in a study of cytomegalovirus exposure and HLA in healthy donors. PCR primers comprised 60 Vbeta and 13 Jbeta primers. Profiling relied on immunoSEQ multiplex PCR, and the TCRdb table lists in-frame clones only, not all of them. The sample lists 55,000 to 85,000 clones, about 60% occurring once. What was sequenced was PBMCs. These receptors originate from a woman aged 50 to 60 in good health and CMV-seronegative.

The V call is TRBV7-9, the J call TRBJ1-4; 7 nucleotides agree with TRBD1. Per germline, CDR1 SEHNR and CDR2 FQNEAQ (reference sequence). With 4 bases clipped from V and 8 bases from J, the junction kept 7 bases outside the gene matches. The CDR3 totals 14 residues. The CDR3 sequence: CASSSQGRGEKLFF. The CDR3 region has the DNA TGTGCCAGCAGCTCACAGGGGCGTGGGGAAAAACTGTTTTTT.

This sequence joins TRBV4-3 and TRBJ2-7, with TRBD2 identical over 10 bases. Germline loops: CDR1 LGHNA, CDR2 YSLEER. V gave up 4 bases and J gave up 5 bases; unmatched junction bases: 14. The CDR3 is made up of 17 amino acids. Here the CDR3 reads CASSPGPAASGSDEQYF. The CDR3, as DNA: TGCGCCAGCAGCCCTGGCCCCGCGGCTAGCGGGAGTGACGAGCAGTACTTC.

This clone was picked up a small number of times. The J gene is TRBJ2-3, the V gene TRBV28; no clear D. The germline V gene encodes CDR1 MDHEN and CDR2 SYDVKM. The CDR3 has 11 amino acids. Between the trimmed V and J ends, which lost 6 bases and 11 bases, there was a span of 12 bases. The CDR3 bases are TGTGCCAGCAGCGAAACGCTCAGGCAGTATTTT. As protein: CASSETLRQYF.

This chain links TRBV28 with TRBJ1-5; 9 bases match TRBD1. With 3 bases clipped from V and 7 bases from J, the junction kept 4 bases outside the gene matches. CDR1 and CDR2 from the germline V gene are MDHEN and SYDVKM. The CDR3 sequence is 14 residues long. Here the CDR3 DNA reads TGTGCCAGCAGTTTGGGGACAGGGTTCCAGCCCCAGCATTTT. This sequence encodes CASSLGTGFQPQHF.

This clone was seen a few times. The chain carries TRBV10-1 and TRBJ2-7; TRBD1 matches 9 bases. This CDR3 has 15 residues. With 7 bases clipped from V and 5 bases from J, the junction kept 12 bases outside the gene matches. The germline V gene has CDR1 WNHNN and CDR2 SYGVQD (reference sequence). The chain's CDR3 is CASMSSGTGSDEQYF. The CDR3 coding sequence is TGCGCCAGCATGAGCTCCGGGACAGGGTCGGACGAGCAGTACTTC.

V and J are TRBV2 and TRBJ2-1; TRBD2 matches 13 bases. CDR1 and CDR2 from the germline V gene are SNHLY and FYNNEI. The CDR3 consists of 20 residues. The V and J ends lost 8 bases and 6 bases, in that order; junction bases with no gene match: 22. The CDR3, as DNA: TGTGCCAGCTCGGGGACCACACCGGGACTAGCGGGACAGTCTGGCAATGAGCAGTTCTTC. It yields the protein CASSGTTPGLAGQSGNEQFF.

The chain carries TRBV11-3 and TRBJ2-7, with TRBD2 matching 13 bases. This CDR3 is 19 amino acids long. Germline values: CDR1 SGHNT, CDR2 YENEEA. V was pared by 1 base and J by 3 bases, with 12 bases of the junction left unmatched. CDR3 in amino acids: CASSLVGTSGRVLFYEQYF. For the CDR3, the DNA is TGTGCCAGCAGCTTAGTTGGAACTAGCGGGAGGGTCTTGTTCTACGAGCAGTACTTC.

The sample holds a few counts of this clone. This chain uses TRBV10-3 with TRBJ2-7; TRBD2 might be the D (5 bases). The ends were cut back, 2 bases at V and 7 bases at J, with 9 bases in the middle. This CDR3 region has 12 residues. CDR1 is ENHRY and CDR2 is SYGVKD in the germline V gene. The CDR3 protein is CAISEVEREQYF. In DNA form, the CDR3 reads TGTGCCATCAGTGAGGTGGAGCGGGAGCAGTACTTC.

The chain employs TRBV5-5 and TRBJ1-5, with D possibly TRBD1 on 5 matching bases. V gave up 2 bases and J gave up 7 bases, with 13 bases separating them. Germline V gene lookup returns CDR1 SGHKS and CDR2 YYEKEE (reference sequence). The CDR3 is 14 residues long. In DNA, the CDR3 is TGTGCCAGCAGCTTAGGGGCCTTCCAGCAGCCCCAGCATTTT. It translates to CASSLGAFQQPQHF. The complete variable domain, with remaining parts taken from reference TRBV5-5 and TRBJ1-5, reads DAGVTQSPTHLIKTRGQQVTLRCSPISGHKSVSWYQQVLGQGPQFIFQYYEKEERGRGNFPDRFSARQFPNYSSELNVNALLLGDSALYLCASSLGAFQQPQHFGDGTRLSIL.

The rearrangement joins TRBV5-5 to TRBJ2-5, with unresolved D. V lost 2 bases, J lost 4 bases, and 6 bases lay in between. CDR1 is SGHKS, CDR2 YYEKEE, per germline (reference sequence). The CDR3 contains 12 residues. The CDR3 sequence: CASSFSGETQYF. CDR3 DNA sequence: TGTGCCAGCAGCTTCTCAGGAGAGACCCAGTACTTC.

This clone was detected a few times. The chain has TRBV7-9 and TRBJ2-1; D ambiguous. The CDR3 runs 12 residues. V gave up 1 base and J gave up 9 bases, with 7 bases separating them. Germline CDR1 SEHNR, CDR2 FQNEAQ (reference sequence). CDR3 DNA sequence: TGTGCCAGCAGCTTAGGAAGAGCTGAGCAGTTCTTC. Translating gives CASSLGRAEQFF.

This clone was counted between two and nine times. The chain is built from TRBV5-1 and TRBJ2-7, with TRBD2 matching over 13 bases. Germline assignment: CDR1 SGHRS and CDR2 YFSETQ. Germline trimming cut 4 bases from V and 2 bases from J; bases unmatched to any gene: 15. CDR3 size: 19 residues. Here the CDR3 reads CASSPYSWTSGGRTYEQYF. The DNA for the CDR3 is TGCGCCAGCAGCCCGTACAGCTGGACTAGCGGGGGAAGGACCTACGAGCAGTACTTC. Drawing the rest from reference TRBV5-1 and TRBJ2-7, the complete variable domain is KAGVTQTPRYLIKTRGQQVTLSCSPISGHRSVSWYQQTPGQGLQFLFEYFSETQRNKGNFPGRFSGRQFSNSRSEMNVSTLELGDSALYLCASSPYSWTSGGRTYEQYFGPGTRLTVT.

The V and J genes are TRBV28 and TRBJ2-1; D is unclear. The V gene lost 8 bases and the J gene lost 10 bases, with 18 bases spanning the gap. Germline assignment: CDR1 MDHEN and CDR2 SYDVKM. This CDR3 comprises 13 residues. The CDR3 sequence: CASGSLARLEQFF. The CDR3 nucleotides are TGTGCCAGCGGTTCGTTGGCGCGGCTCGAGCAGTTCTTC.

The rearrangement joins TRBV5-1 to TRBJ2-5; no reliable D call. Trimming removed 0 bases at V and 1 base at J, with 10 bases between. This CDR3 spans 15 amino acids. The germline gives CDR1 SGHRS, CDR2 YFSETQ. CDR3 coding DNA: TGCGCCAGCAGCTTGGTCAGAGGAACCCAAGAGACCCAGTACTTC. It translates to CASSLVRGTQETQYF.

J is TRBJ1-1 and V is TRBV28, with 12 bases aligning to TRBD1. The junction had 9 bases not matched to a gene; V was cut back by 3 bases and J by 7 bases. Germline CDR1 is MDHEN and CDR2 is SYDVKM. This CDR3 region has 16 residues. CDR3 coding DNA: TGTGCCAGCAGTTTGGGGGGGACAGGGGGCTCGGTTGAAGCTTTCTTT. Amino acids: CASSLGGTGGSVEAFF.

V usage is TRBV6-6 and J usage is TRBJ2-7; 9 bases match TRBD2. CDR1 is MNHNY and CDR2 is SVGAGI in the germline V gene (reference sequence). With V trimmed by 4 bases and J by 0 bases, 4 bases remained unmatched. The CDR3 loop spans 15 amino acids. CDR3: CASSFLAGSSYEQYF. As DNA, the CDR3 is TGTGCCAGCAGTTTTCTAGCGGGAAGCTCCTACGAGCAGTACTTC.

The gene calls are TRBV10-2 and TRBJ1-1; D may be TRBD1 (5 bases). Between the trimmed V and J ends, which lost 11 bases and 0 bases, there was a span of 19 bases. Germline CDR1 WSHSY, CDR2 SAAADI. The CDR3 consists of 15 residues. The CDR3 sequence is CAGASRDTVNTEAFF. As DNA, the CDR3 is TGCGCCGGGGCATCGCGCGACACCGTGAACACTGAAGCTTTCTTT.

This clone was detected only a few times. This chain links TRBV29-1 with TRBJ2-7, with 8 positions matching TRBD2. Unmatched junction bases numbered 1, after V lost 6 bases and J lost 0 bases. The CDR3 totals 12 residues. In germline, CDR1 is SQVTM, CDR2 ANQGSEA. CDR3 coding DNA: TGCAGCGTGGGGACTAGCTCCTACGAGCAGTACTTC. Translated: CSVGTSSYEQYF.

The rearrangement links TRBV27 to TRBJ1-5; 7 bases line up with TRBD1. The CDR3 extends over 15 amino acids. Germline V gene sequence: CDR1 MNHEY, CDR2 SMNVEV (reference sequence). Unmatched junction bases numbered 11, after V lost 7 bases and J lost 5 bases. CDR3 amino acids: CASTPVGQGDQPQHF. DNA of the CDR3: TGTGCCAGCACCCCCGTCGGGCAGGGGGATCAGCCCCAGCATTTT.

The chain combines TRBV9 with TRBJ1-3, with 7 bases identical to TRBD1. CDR1 and CDR2 from the germline V gene are SGDLS and YYNGEE. The length of the CDR3 is 19 residues. V gave up 6 bases and J gave up 4 bases; unmatched junction bases: 22. Here the CDR3 DNA reads TGTGCCAGCACTGAGGGGCTGGGACAGCCACCAACGGCGGGAAACACCATATATTTT. It translates to CASTEGLGQPPTAGNTIYF.

This sequence joins TRBV12-5 and TRBJ1-4; the D gene is possibly TRBD1 (6 bases). The CDR3 totals 13 residues. Germline CDR1 and CDR2: LGHNT and FRNRAP. V gave up 5 bases and J gave up 7 bases, with 11 bases separating them. The CDR3 coding sequence is TGTGCTAGTGGTCCCCAAGGGGGTGAAAAACTGTTTTTT. Translation: CASGPQGGEKLFF.

The chain has TRBV9 and TRBJ2-2, with 14 bases that match TRBD2. Germline V CDR1 and CDR2: SGDLS, YYNGEE. The length of the CDR3 is 18 residues. V was pared by 3 bases and J by 5 bases, with 9 bases of the junction left unmatched. CDR3 coding DNA: TGTGCCAGCAGCGCGGGACTAGCGGGAGTGACTGGAACCGGGGAGCTGTTTTTT. Protein sequence: CASSAGLAGVTGTGELFF.

The chain has TRBV9 and TRBJ2-2, with 7 positions matching TRBD1. Germline loops: CDR1 SGDLS, CDR2 YYNGEE. The CDR3 has 15 residues. V dropped 4 bases and J dropped 6; count of bases not matched to a gene: 9. The CDR3 loop reads CASSPIRQGPGELFF. DNA of the CDR3: TGTGCCAGCAGCCCTATCAGACAGGGCCCCGGGGAGCTGTTTTTT.

The rearrangement links TRBV28 to TRBJ2-2, with 8 nucleotides matching TRBD1. J lost 1 base, V lost 7 bases, and 5 bases had no gene match. Germline V gene data show CDR1 as MDHEN and CDR2 as SYDVKM. This CDR3 has 15 amino acids. The CDR3 loop reads CASTAGQGNTGELFF. The CDR3 nucleotides read TGTGCCAGCACCGCTGGACAGGGGAACACCGGGGAGCTGTTTTTT.

This chain joins TRBV7-9 and TRBJ2-5; TRBD1 aligns across 11 bases. In germline, CDR1 is SEHNR, CDR2 FQNEAQ (reference sequence). The CDR3 length is 15 residues. With 5 bases clipped from V and 5 bases from J, the junction kept 7 bases outside the gene matches. CDR3 protein: CASSPWTGGGETQYF. Here the CDR3 DNA reads TGTGCCAGCAGCCCCTGGACAGGGGGCGGCGAGACCCAGTACTTC.

The V gene is TRBV27, the J gene TRBJ2-5; 7 bases align to TRBD1. Germline V gene lookup returns CDR1 MNHEY and CDR2 SMNVEV (reference sequence). This CDR3 has 15 residues. The V segment lost 1 base and the J segment 7 bases; nucleotides outside the gene matches: 9. CDR3 sequence reads: CASSLWARGPGTQYF. CDR3 bases: TGTGCCAGCAGTTTATGGGCTAGGGGGCCGGGGACCCAGTACTTC.

The V gene is TRBV9, the J gene TRBJ2-1; 12 bases agree with TRBD2. The germline V gene encodes CDR1 SGDLS and CDR2 YYNGEE. The length of the CDR3 is 15 residues. V shed 3 bases, J shed 5 bases, and the junction held 3 bases outside the gene matches. The chain's CDR3 is CASSGGLAGHNEQFF. CDR3 sequence (DNA): TGTGCCAGCAGCGGGGGACTAGCGGGCCACAATGAGCAGTTCTTC.

The chain couples TRBV29-1 to TRBJ2-3; a weak D match, TRBD1 (6 bases). The V and J ends lost 7 bases and 7 bases respectively, with 18 bases between them. Germline V gene data show CDR1 as SQVTM and CDR2 as ANQGSEA. This CDR3 is built from 13 residues. CDR3 sequence reads: CSARQGSLNTQYF. CDR3 sequence (DNA): TGCAGCGCCCGTCAGGGGAGTCTAAATACGCAGTATTTT.

A few counts support this clone. This sequence joins TRBV5-6 and TRBJ2-2; 7 nucleotides align to TRBD2. CDR1 SGHDT and CDR2 YYEEEE come from the germline V gene. The ends lost 3 bases at V and 2 bases at J; junction bases unmatched: 4. The CDR3 runs 15 residues. CDR3 residues: CASSWSGINTGELFF. The CDR3 DNA reads TGTGCCAGCAGCTGGAGCGGGATTAACACCGGGGAGCTGTTTTTT.

This clone was seen a handful of times. The chain uses TRBV5-6 and TRBJ1-3; no clear D gene. Per the germline V gene, CDR1 is SGHDT and CDR2 is YYEEEE. This CDR3 comprises 14 residues. Trimming removed 2 bases at V and 0 bases at J, with 6 bases between. The CDR3: CASSFSVSGNTIYF. The CDR3 nucleotides are TGTGCCAGCAGCTTCTCAGTCTCTGGAAACACCATATATTTT.